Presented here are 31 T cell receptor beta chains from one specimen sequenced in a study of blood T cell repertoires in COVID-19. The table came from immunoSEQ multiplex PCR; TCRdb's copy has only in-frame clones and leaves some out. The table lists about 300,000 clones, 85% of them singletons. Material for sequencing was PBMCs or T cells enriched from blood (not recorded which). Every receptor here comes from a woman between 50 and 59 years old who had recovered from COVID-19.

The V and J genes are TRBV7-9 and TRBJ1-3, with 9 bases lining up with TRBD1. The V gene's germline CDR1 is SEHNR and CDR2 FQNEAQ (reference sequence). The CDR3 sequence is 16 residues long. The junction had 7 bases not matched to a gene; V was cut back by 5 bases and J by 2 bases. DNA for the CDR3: TGTGCCAGCAGCCACAGCCGGACAGGGGCTGGAAACACCATATATTTT. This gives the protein CASSHSRTGAGNTIYF. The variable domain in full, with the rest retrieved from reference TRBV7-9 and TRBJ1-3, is DTGVSQNPRHKITKRGQNVTFRCDPISEHNRLYWYRQTLGQGPEFLTYFQNEAQLEKSRLLSDRFSAERPKGSFSTLEIQRTEQGDSAMYLCASSHSRTGAGNTIYFGEGSWLTVV.

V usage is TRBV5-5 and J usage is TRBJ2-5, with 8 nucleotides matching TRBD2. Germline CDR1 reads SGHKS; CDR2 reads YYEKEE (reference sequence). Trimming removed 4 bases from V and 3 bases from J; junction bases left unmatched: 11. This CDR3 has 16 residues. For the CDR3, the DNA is TGTGCCAGCAGCCACCCGGGACTAGTTCGGGAAGAGACCCAGTACTTC. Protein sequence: CASSHPGLVREETQYF.

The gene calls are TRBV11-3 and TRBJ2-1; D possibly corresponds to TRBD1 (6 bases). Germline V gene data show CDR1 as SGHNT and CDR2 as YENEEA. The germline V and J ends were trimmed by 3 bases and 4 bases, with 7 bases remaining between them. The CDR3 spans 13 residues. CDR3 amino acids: CASSFTGYNEQFF. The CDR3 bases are TGTGCCAGCAGCTTTACAGGGTACAATGAGCAGTTCTTC.

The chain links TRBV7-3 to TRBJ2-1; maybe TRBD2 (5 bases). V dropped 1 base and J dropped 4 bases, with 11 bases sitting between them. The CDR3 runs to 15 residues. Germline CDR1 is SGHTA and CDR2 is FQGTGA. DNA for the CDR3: TGTGCCAGCAGCTTAAGAGCGGCGCCTTACAATGAGCAGTTCTTC. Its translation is CASSLRAAPYNEQFF.

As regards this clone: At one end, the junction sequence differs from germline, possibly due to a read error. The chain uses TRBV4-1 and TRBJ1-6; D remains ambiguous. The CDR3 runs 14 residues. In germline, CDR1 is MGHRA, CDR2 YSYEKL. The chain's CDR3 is CASRQVEADSPLHF. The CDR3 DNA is TGCGCCAGCAGACAAGTGGAAGCGGATTCACCCCTCCACTTT.

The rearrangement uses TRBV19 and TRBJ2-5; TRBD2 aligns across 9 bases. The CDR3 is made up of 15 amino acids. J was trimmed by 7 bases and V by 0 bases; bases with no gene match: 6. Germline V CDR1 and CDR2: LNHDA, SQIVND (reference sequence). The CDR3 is CASSIDAGGPGTQYF. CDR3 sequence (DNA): TGTGCCAGTAGTATAGATGCGGGAGGGCCAGGGACCCAGTACTTC.

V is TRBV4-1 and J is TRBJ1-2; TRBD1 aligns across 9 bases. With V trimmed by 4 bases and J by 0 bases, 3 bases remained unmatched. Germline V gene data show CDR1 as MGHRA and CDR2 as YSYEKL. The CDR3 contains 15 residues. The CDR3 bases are TGCGCCAGCAGCCTACGACAGGGGGCTAACTATGGCTACACCTTC. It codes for CASSLRQGANYGYTF.

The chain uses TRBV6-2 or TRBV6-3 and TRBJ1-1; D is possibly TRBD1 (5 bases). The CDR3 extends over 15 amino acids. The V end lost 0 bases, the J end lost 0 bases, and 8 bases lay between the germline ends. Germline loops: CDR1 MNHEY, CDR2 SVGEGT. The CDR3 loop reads CASSYSNRLNTEAFF. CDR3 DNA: TGTGCCAGCAGTTACTCAAACAGGCTGAACACTGAAGCTTTCTTT.

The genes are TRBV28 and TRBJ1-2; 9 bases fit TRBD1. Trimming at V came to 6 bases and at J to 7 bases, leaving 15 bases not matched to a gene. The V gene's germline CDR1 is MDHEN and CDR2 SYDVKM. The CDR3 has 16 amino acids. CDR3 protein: CASSSLRDRDRGGYTF. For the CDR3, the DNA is TGTGCCAGCAGCTCCCTCCGGGACAGGGATCGGGGTGGCTACACCTTC.

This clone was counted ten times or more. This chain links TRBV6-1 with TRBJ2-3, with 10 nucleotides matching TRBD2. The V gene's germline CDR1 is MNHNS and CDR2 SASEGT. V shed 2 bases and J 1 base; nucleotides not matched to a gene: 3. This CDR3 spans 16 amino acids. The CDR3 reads CASSESSGGGTDTQYF. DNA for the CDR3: TGTGCCAGCAGTGAAAGCAGCGGGGGGGGCACAGATACGCAGTATTTT.

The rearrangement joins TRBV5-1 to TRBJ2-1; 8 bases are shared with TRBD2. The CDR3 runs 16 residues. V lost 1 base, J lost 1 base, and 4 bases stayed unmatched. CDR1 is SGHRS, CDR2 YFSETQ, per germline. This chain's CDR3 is CASSLLTSVSYNEQFF. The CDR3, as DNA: TGCGCCAGCAGCTTGTTGACTAGCGTATCCTACAATGAGCAGTTCTTC.

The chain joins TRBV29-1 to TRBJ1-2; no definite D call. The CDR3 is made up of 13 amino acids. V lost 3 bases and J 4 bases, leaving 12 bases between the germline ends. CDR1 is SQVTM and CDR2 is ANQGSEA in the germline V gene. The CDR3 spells CSVDLASGYGYTF. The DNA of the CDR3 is TGCAGCGTTGATCTTGCCAGTGGCTATGGCTACACCTTC. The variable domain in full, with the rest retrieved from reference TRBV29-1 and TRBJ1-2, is SAVISQKPSRDICQRGTSLTIQCQVDSQVTMMFWYRQQPGQSLTLIATANQGSEATYESGFVIDKFPISRPNLTFSTLTVSNMSPEDSSIYLCSVDLASGYGYTFGSGTRLTVV.

In DNA, the CDR3 is TGTGCCAGCTGTACTGGGACACCTTATAATTCACCCCTCCACTTT. Its translation: CASCTGTPYNSPLHF. The genes are TRBV27 and TRBJ1-6; a possible D gene is TRBD1 (6 bases). The CDR3 sequence is 15 residues long. Germline values: CDR1 MNHEY, CDR2 SMNVEV (reference sequence). The V and J ends lost 8 bases and 4 bases respectively, with 15 bases between them.

This CDR3 is CASSPRYSYLDEQYF. The DNA of the CDR3 is TGCGCCAGCAGCCCCCGGTATTCCTACTTAGACGAGCAGTACTTC. The rearrangement joins TRBV5-1 to TRBJ2-7, with D hard to call. The CDR3 extends over 15 amino acids. Trimming shortened V by 4 bases and J by 5 bases, and 19 bases separated the two germline ends. Germline V CDR1 and CDR2: SGHRS, YFSETQ. Complete variable domain (other parts from reference TRBV5-1 and TRBJ2-7): KAGVTQTPRYLIKTRGQQVTLSCSPISGHRSVSWYQQTPGQGLQFLFEYFSETQRNKGNFPGRFSGRQFSNSRSEMNVSTLELGDSALYLCASSPRYSYLDEQYFGPGTRLTVT.

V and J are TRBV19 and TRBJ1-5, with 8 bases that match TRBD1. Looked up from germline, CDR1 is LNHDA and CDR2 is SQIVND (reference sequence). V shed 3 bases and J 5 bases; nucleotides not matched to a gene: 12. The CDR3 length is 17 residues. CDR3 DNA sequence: TGTGCCAGTAGTATTATATTCGGGACAGGATCCTATCAGCCCCAGCATTTT. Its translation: CASSIIFGTGSYQPQHF.

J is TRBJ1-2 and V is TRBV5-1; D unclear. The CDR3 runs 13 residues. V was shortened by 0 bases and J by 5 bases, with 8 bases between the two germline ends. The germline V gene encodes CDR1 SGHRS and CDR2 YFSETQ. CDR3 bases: TGCGCCAGCAGCTTGGCGGCGGAATATGGCTACACCTTC. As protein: CASSLAAEYGYTF.

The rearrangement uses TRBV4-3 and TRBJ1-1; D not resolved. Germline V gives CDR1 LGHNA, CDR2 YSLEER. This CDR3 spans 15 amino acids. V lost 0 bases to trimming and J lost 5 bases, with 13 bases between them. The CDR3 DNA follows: TGCGCCAGCAGCCAAGATTGGGCCAGCGGTACTGAAGCTTTCTTT. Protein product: CASSQDWASGTEAFF.

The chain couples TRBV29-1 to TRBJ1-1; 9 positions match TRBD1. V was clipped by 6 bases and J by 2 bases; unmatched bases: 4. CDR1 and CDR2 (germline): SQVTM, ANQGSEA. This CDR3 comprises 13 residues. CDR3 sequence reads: CSVMTGGNTEAFF. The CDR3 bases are TGCAGCGTGATGACAGGGGGAAACACTGAAGCTTTCTTT. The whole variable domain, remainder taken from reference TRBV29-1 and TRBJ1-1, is SAVISQKPSRDICQRGTSLTIQCQVDSQVTMMFWYRQQPGQSLTLIATANQGSEATYESGFVIDKFPISRPNLTFSTLTVSNMSPEDSSIYLCSVMTGGNTEAFFGQGTRLTVV.

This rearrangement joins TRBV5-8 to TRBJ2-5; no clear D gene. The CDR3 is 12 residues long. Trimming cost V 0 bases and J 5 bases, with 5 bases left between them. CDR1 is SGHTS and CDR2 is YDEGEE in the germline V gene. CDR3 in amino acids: CASSLARETQYF. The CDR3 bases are TGTGCCAGCAGCTTGGCGCGGGAGACCCAGTACTTC.

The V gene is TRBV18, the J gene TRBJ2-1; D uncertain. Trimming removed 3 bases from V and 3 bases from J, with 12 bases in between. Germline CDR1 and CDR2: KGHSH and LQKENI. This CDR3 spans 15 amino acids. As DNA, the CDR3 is TGTGCCAGCTCACCCGGAACGGCGGTCTACAATGAGCAGTTCTTC. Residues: CASSPGTAVYNEQFF.

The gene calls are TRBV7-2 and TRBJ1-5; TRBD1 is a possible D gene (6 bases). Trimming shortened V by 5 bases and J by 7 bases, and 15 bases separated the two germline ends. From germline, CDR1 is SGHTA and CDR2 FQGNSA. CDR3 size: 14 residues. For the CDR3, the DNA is TGTGCCAGCAGCCAGAACCAGGGGAGCCAGCCCCAGCATTTT. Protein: CASSQNQGSQPQHF. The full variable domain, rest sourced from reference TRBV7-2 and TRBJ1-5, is GAGVSQSPSNKVTEKGKDVELRCDPISGHTALYWYRQSLGQGLEFLIYFQGNSAPDKSGLPSDRFSAERTGGSVSTLTIQRTQQEDSAVYLCASSQNQGSQPQHFGDGTRLSIL.

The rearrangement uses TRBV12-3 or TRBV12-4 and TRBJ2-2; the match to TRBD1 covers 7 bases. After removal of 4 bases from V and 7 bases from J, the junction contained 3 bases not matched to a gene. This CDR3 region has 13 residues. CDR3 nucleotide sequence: TGTGCCAGCAGTTACAGGGGTAGCGGGGAGCTGTTTTTT. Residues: CASSYRGSGELFF.

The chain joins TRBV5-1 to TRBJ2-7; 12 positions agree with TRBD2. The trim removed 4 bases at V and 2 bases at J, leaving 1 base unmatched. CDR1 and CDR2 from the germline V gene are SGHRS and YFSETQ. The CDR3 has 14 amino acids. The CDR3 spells CASSPSGGAYEQYF. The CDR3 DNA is TGCGCCAGCAGCCCTAGCGGGGGGGCCTACGAGCAGTACTTC.

The chain's CDR3 is CASSLPGLAGGPGINEQFF. For the CDR3, the DNA is TGTGCCAGCAGTTTACCCGGACTAGCGGGGGGGCCAGGTATCAATGAGCAGTTCTTC. The chain employs TRBV28 and TRBJ2-1, with 15 bases aligning to TRBD2. Germline V gene data show CDR1 as MDHEN and CDR2 as SYDVKM. V trimming: 2 bases; J trimming: 6 bases; junction bases outside the gene matches: 11. This CDR3 is 19 amino acids long.

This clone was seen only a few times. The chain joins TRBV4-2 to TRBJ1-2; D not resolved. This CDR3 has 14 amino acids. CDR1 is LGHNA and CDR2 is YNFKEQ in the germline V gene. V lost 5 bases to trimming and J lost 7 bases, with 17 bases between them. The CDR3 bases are TGTGCCAGCAGCTTACGGGAGGGCTCCTCTGGCTACACCTTC. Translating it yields CASSLREGSSGYTF.

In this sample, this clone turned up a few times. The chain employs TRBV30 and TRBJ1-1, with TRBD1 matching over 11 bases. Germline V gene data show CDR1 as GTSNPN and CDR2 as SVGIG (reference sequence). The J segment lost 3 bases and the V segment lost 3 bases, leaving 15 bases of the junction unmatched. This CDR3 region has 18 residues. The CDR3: CAWRPFVRDRGTDTEAFF. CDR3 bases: TGTGCCTGGAGGCCTTTCGTCCGGGACAGGGGGACCGACACTGAAGCTTTCTTT.

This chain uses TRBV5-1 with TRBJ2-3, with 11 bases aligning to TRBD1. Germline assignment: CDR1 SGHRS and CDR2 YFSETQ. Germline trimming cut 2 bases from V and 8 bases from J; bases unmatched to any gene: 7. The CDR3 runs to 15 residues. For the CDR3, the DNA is TGCGCCAGCAGCTTAGGGACAGGGGGAGCGGGTACGCAGTATTTT. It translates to CASSLGTGGAGTQYF.

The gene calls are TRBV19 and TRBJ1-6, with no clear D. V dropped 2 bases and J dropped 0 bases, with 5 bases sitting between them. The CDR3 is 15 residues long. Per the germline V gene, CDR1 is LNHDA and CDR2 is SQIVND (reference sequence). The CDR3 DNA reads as TGTGCCAGTAGTATAAAGAGCTCCTATAATTCACCCCTCCACTTT. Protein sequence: CASSIKSSYNSPLHF. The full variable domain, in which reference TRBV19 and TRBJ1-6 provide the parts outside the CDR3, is DGGITQSPKYLFRKEGQNVTLSCEQNLNHDAMYWYRQDPGQGLRLIYYSQIVNDFQKGDIAEGYSVSREKKESFPLTVTSAQKNPTAFYLCASSIKSSYNSPLHFGNGTRLTVT.

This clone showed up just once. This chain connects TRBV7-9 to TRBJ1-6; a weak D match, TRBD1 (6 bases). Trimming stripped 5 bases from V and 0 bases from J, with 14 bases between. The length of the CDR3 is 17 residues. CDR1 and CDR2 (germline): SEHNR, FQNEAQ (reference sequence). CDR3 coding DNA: TGTGCCAGCAGCCCGGGCGGGGGCTTCTCCTATAATTCACCCCTCCACTTT. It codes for CASSPGGGFSYNSPLHF.

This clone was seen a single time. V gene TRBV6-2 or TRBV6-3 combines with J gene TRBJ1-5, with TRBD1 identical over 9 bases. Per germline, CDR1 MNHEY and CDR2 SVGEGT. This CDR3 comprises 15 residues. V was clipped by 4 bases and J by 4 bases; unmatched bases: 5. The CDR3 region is CASSSEQGANQPQHF. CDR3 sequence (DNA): TGTGCCAGCAGTTCTGAACAGGGGGCGAATCAGCCCCAGCATTTT.

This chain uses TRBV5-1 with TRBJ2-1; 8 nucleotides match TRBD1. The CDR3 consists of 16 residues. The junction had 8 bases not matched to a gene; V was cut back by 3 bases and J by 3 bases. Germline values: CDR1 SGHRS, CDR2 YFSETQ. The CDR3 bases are TGCGCCAGCAGCTCGCTTGGACAGGGCTTCTACAATGAGCAGTTCTTC. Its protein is CASSSLGQGFYNEQFF.